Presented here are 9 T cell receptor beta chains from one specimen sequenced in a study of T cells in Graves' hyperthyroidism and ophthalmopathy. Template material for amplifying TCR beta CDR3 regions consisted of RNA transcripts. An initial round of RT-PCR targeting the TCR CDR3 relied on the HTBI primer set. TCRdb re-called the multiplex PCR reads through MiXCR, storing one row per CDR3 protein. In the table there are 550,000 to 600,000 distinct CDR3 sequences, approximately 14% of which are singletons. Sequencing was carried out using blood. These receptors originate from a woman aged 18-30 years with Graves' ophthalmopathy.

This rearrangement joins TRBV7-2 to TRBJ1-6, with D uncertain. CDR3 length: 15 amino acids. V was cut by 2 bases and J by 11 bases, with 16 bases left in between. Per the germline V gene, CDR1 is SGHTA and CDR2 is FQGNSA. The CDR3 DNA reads TGTGCCAGCAGCTTAACAGCGGGGTCTAGACCACCCCTCCACTTT. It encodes CASSLTAGSRPPLHF.

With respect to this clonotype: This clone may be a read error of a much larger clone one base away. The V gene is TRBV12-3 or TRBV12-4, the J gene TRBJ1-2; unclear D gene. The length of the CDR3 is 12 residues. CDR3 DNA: TGTGCCAGCAGTTTGAGGAACTATGGCTGCACCTTC. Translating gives CASSLRNYGCTF.

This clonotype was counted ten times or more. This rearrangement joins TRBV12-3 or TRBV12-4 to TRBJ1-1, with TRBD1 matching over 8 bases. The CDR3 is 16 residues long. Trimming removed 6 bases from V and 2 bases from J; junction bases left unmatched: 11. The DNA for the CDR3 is TGTGCCAGCAGCCATCATCACAGGGGGACCAACACTGAAGCTTTCTTT. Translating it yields CASSHHHRGTNTEAFF.

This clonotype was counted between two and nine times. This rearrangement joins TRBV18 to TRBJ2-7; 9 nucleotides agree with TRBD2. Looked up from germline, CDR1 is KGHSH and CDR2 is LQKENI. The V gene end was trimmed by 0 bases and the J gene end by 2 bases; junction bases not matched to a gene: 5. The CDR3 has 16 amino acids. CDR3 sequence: CASSPPGLAYAYEQYF. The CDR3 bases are TGTGCCAGCTCACCACCGGGACTAGCATACGCCTACGAGCAGTACTTC.

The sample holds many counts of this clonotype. Here the CDR3 reads CASSWSGGTDTQYF. CDR3 in DNA: TGTGCCAGCAGCTGGAGCGGGGGCACAGATACGCAGTATTTT. J is TRBJ2-3 and V is TRBV7-3; the match to TRBD2 covers 7 bases. The germline V gene has CDR1 SGHTA and CDR2 FQGTGA. The CDR3 runs to 14 residues. The V segment lost 4 bases and the J segment 1 base; nucleotides outside the gene matches: 2.

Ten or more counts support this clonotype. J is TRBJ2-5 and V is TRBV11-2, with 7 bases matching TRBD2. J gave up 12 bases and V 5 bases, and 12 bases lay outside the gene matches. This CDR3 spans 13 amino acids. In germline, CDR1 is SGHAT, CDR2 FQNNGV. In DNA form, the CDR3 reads TGTGCCAGCAGCCCCCCCGGGCGGGAGCCTGAGTACTTC. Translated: CASSPPGREPEYF.

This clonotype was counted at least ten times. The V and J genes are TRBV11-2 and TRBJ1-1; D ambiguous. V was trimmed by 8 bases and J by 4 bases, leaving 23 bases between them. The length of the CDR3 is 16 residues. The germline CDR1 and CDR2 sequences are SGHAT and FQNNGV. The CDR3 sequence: CASRTNPQSSTTEAFF. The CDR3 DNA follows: TGTGCCAGCCGTACCAACCCGCAGTCAAGTACCACTGAAGCTTTCTTT.

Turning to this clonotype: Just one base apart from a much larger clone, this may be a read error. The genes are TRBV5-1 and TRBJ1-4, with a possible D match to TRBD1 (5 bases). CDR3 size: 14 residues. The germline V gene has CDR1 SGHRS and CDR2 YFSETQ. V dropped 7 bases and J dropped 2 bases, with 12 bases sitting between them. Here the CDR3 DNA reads TGCGCCAGCGGCGAGGGGCGGACTAATGAAAAACTGTTTTTT. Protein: CASGEGRTNEKLFF.

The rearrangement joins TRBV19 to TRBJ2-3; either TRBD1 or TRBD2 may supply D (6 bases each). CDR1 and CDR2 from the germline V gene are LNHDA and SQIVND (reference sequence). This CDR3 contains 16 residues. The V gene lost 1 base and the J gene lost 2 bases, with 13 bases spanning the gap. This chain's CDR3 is CASSIGLEGVTDTQYF. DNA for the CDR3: TGTGCCAGTAGTATAGGACTAGAGGGGGTCACAGATACGCAGTATTTT.